These 6 T cell receptor beta chains came from one sample sequenced in a study of glioma-infiltrating T cells. The iRepertoire nested amplicon-rescue multiplex PCR amplified TCR alpha and beta CDR3s from RNA. One entry per CDR3 protein results from TCRdb running MiXCR on the multiplex PCR reads. The sample has roughly 350,000 distinct CDR3 sequences; roughly two fifths are singletons. The specimen sequenced was glioma tissue, nonneoplastic brain tissue, or PBMCs (not recorded which). All receptors come from a human donor with low-grade glioma or glioblastoma, undergoing nonglioma brain surgery, or in good health (not recorded which).

A remark on this clonotype: This clone may be a read error of a much larger clone one base away. CDR3 sequence: CASTSGLAGGRRSYNEQFF. CDR3 coding DNA: TGTGCCAGCACCTCTGGACTAGCGGGAGGCAGGAGGTCCTACAATGAGCAGTTCTTC. The chain joins TRBV27 to TRBJ2-1; 14 bases are shared with TRBD2. V gave up 7 bases and J gave up 1 base; unmatched junction bases: 12. There are 19 residues in the CDR3. The germline V gene encodes CDR1 MNHEY and CDR2 SMNVEV (reference sequence).

This clonotype was picked up many times. The V gene is TRBV6-2 or TRBV6-3, the J gene TRBJ1-1; D unclear. Trimming took 5 bases from V and 0 from J, leaving 7 bases between them. The CDR3 contains 13 residues. The V gene's germline CDR1 is MNHEY and CDR2 SVGEGT. The CDR3 spells CASSPEVNTEAFF. The CDR3 DNA follows: TGTGCCAGCAGTCCCGAGGTGAACACTGAAGCTTTCTTT.

J is TRBJ1-1 and V is TRBV28; perhaps TRBD1 as D (5 bases). The CDR3 runs 14 residues. CDR1 and CDR2 from the germline V gene are MDHEN and SYDVKM. Trimming removed 6 bases at V and 8 bases at J, with 19 bases between. CDR3 sequence (DNA): TGTGCCAGCAGGATACAGGTTAGAGGGGTGGAAGCTTTCTTT. The encoded protein is CASRIQVRGVEAFF.

This clonotype was recorded only once. This chain joins TRBV28 and TRBJ2-1, with 7 positions matching TRBD2. This CDR3 has 15 residues. The germline gives CDR1 MDHEN, CDR2 SYDVKM. Losses at the gene ends were 8 bases for V and 7 bases for J; bases not matched to a gene: 14. The CDR3: CASSHPWAGANEQFF. The DNA for the CDR3 is TGTGCCAGCTCCCACCCCTGGGCGGGAGCAAATGAGCAGTTCTTC. Drawing the rest from reference TRBV28 and TRBJ2-1, the complete variable domain is DVKVTQSSRYLVKRTGEKVFLECVQDMDHENMFWYRQDPGLGLRLIYFSYDVKMKEKGDIPEGYSVSREKKERFSLILESASTNQTSMYLCASSHPWAGANEQFFGPGTRLTVL.

The chain combines TRBV28 with TRBJ2-1; D tentatively reads TRBD1 or TRBD2 (5 bases each). Germline V CDR1 and CDR2: MDHEN, SYDVKM. Trimming removed 4 bases at V and 8 bases at J, with 12 bases between. The CDR3 is 13 residues long. This chain's CDR3 is CASSYGDLYEQFF. CDR3 nucleotide sequence: TGTGCCAGCAGTTACGGGGACCTCTATGAGCAGTTCTTC.

This clonotype was counted at least ten times. This chain joins TRBV27 and TRBJ2-5; D gene ambiguous. V was pared by 2 bases and J by 5 bases, with 6 bases between. Germline CDR1 MNHEY, CDR2 SMNVEV (reference sequence). The CDR3 sequence is 12 residues long. This CDR3 is CASSLNGETQYF. DNA for the CDR3: TGTGCCAGCAGTTTAAACGGGGAGACCCAGTACTTC.